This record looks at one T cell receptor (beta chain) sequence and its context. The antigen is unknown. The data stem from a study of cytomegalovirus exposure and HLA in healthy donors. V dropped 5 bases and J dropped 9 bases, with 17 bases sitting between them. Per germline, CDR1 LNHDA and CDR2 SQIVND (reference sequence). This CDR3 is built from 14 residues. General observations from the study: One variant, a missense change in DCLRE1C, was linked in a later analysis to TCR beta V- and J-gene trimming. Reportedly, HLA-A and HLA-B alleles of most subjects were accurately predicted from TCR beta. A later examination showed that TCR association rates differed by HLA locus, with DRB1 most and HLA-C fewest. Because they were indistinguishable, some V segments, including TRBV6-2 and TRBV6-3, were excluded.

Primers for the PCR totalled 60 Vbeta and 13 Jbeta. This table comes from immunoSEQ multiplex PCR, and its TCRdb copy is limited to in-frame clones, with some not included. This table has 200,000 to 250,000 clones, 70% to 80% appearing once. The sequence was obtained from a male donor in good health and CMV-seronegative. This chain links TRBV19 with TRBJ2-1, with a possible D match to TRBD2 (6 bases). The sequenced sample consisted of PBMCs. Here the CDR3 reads CASSFPTSPIEQFF. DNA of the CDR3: TGTGCCAGTAGTTTCCCGACTAGTCCCATTGAGCAGTTCTTC.